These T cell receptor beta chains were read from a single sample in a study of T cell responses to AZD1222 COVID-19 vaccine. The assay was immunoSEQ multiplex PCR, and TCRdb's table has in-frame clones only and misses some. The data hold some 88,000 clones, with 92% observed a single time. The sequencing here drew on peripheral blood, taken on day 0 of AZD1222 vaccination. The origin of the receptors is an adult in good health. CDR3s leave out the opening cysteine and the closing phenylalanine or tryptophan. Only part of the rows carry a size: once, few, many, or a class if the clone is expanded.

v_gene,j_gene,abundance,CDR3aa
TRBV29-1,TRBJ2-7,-,SVALSGSSYEQY
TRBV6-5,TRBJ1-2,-,ASSYSKSGRGYGYT
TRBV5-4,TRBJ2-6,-,ASSSDGGSGANVLT
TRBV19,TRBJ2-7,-,ASSLTGSYEQY
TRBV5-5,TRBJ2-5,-,ASSPTAGAGGETQY
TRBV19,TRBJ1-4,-,ASSIQGHQNEKLF
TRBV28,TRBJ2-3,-,ASSGQGAATDTQY
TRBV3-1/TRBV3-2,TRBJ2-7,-,ASSQVAEYEQY
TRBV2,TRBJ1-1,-,ASRTQGSNTEAF
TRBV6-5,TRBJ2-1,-,ASTRNNEQF
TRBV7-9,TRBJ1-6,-,ASSRQEKNSPLH
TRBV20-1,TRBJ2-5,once,SALQETQY
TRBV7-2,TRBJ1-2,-,ASSEHRGTYGYT
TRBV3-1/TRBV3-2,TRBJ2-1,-,ASSSAVGDGQF
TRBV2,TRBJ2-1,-,ASSWGTTYNEQF
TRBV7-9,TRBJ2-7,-,ASSRIGPGSSYEQY
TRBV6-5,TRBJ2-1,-,ASSYPGVGSDEQF
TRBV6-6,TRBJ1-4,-,ASSYSKSQGHEKLF
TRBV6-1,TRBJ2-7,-,ASRDFSYEQY
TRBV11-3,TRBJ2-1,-,ASSSNRGGGRYEQF
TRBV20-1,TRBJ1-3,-,SARTGNTIY
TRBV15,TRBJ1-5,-,ATSRDRDNQPQH
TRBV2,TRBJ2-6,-,ASWVGYGFGANVLT
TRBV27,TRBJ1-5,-,ASRAWGTGNQPQH
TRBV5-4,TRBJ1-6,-,ASSLSPITNSPLH
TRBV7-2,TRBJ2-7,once,ASSAYRGDEQY
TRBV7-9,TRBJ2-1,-,ASSLRDTGHNEQF
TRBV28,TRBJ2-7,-,ASSLRARTGVYEQY
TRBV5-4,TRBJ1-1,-,ASNPGLNTEAF
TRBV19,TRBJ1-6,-,ASSIRNSPLH
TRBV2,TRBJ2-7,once,ASSGTSGLLEQY
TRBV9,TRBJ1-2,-,ASSRRRGSGYGYT
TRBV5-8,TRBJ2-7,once,ASSLTYEQY
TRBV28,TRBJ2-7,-,ASSTPGQGSSYEQY
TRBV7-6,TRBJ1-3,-,ASSRSHVNTIY
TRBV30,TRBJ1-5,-,AWSARTDQPQH
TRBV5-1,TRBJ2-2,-,ASSSLARENTGELF
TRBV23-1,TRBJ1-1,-,ASRFLGQQNTEAF
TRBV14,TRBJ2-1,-,ASSPRARSGGIYNEQF
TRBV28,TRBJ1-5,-,ASSSGQLLNGPQH
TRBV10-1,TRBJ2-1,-,ASRGLAGVCEQF